This record looks at one T cell receptor (beta chain) sequence and its context. Its specificity is unknown. This record comes from a study of identical twins. Germline CDR1 is DFQATT and CDR2 is SNEGSKA (reference sequence). J gave up 4 bases and V 4 bases, and 7 bases lay outside the gene matches. The CDR3 spans 15 residues. A universal primer site was created by template switching, with the cDNA bearing unique molecular identifiers. One entry per CDR3 protein, called by TCRdb with MiXCR from the 5' RACE reads. The table shows 500,000 to 550,000 distinct CDR3 sequences, with roughly a fifth occurring only once. Study-level findings and limits: Among beta out-of-frame sequences, excess sharing between twins appeared weaker.

This same sample was also part of a study on T cells expressing NK-cell markers. That work states: Only alpha-beta TCR T cells were sorted in several experiments, using an anti-gamma-delta TCR antibody.

The TCR was taken from a woman aged 18-29 years in good health. Input material: CD4+ T cells sorted from blood. The chain links TRBV20-1 to TRBJ2-3, with 11 bases matching TRBD2. The CDR3 DNA reads as TGCAGTGCTACCTTTAGCGGGGGGGCGGCAGATACGCAGTATTTT. Amino acids: CSATFSGGAADTQYF.